The 26 T cell receptor beta chains given below trace back to one sample, sequenced in a study of cytotoxic CD8 clonotypes in ibrutinib-treated CLL (dated by TCRdb to the early 2020s). Library preparation employed the immunoSEQ multiplex PCR assay. TCRdb obtained this table from immuneACCESS and retained in-frame rearrangements with V and J assigned. These tables miss some clones; where compared with another copy, unresolved V genes account for less than half of the shortfall, and the remainder is unexplained. This sample holds about 330,000 clones; around 66% were observed only once. The ten top clones hold around 6.5% of the sample. The specimen was PBMCs, collected after 36 months of ibrutinib treatment. The receptors originated from a human donor with chronic lymphocytic leukemia.

The chain uses TRBV11-3 and TRBJ2-1; D might be TRBD2 (6 bases). CDR3 length equals 14 residues. Germline lookup yields CDR1 SGHNT and CDR2 YENEEA. V dropped 5 bases and J dropped 5 bases, with 13 bases sitting between them. CDR3 residues: CASSRLGAHNEQFF. The CDR3 coding sequence is TGTGCCAGCAGCCGACTAGGGGCCCACAATGAGCAGTTCTTC.

This clone was detected only once. The CDR3 DNA sequence: TGTGCCAGCACTACTGGGCGCGGCCACTACGAGCAGTACTTC. Its translation is CASTTGRGHYEQYF. The V gene is TRBV9, the J gene TRBJ2-7; D is ambiguous. The ends were cut back, 6 bases at V and 3 bases at J, with 16 bases in the middle. The CDR3 contains 14 residues. Germline V gene lookup returns CDR1 SGDLS and CDR2 YYNGEE.

This chain links TRBV19 with TRBJ2-3; 9 positions agree with TRBD1. There are 15 residues in the CDR3. Germline V gene data show CDR1 as LNHDA and CDR2 as SQIVND (reference sequence). Losses at the gene ends were 3 bases for V and 0 bases for J; bases not matched to a gene: 1. The CDR3 spells CASSIGTGSTDTQYF. The CDR3 DNA follows: TGTGCCAGTAGTATTGGGACAGGGAGCACAGATACGCAGTATTTT.

This clone has a handful of counts. V is TRBV6-5 and J is TRBJ1-1; weak D call: TRBD1 (5 bases). From germline, CDR1 is MNHEY and CDR2 SVGAGI. V was clipped by 6 bases and J by 2 bases, with 13 bases between them. This CDR3 is 14 amino acids long. CDR3 protein: CASRGDYGNTEAFF. Written as DNA, the CDR3 is TGTGCCAGCAGAGGGGATTATGGTAACACTGAAGCTTTCTTT.

The chain joins TRBV29-1 to TRBJ1-2; the match to TRBD1 covers 8 bases. Germline lookup yields CDR1 SQVTM and CDR2 ANQGSEA. Unmatched junction bases numbered 11, after V lost 7 bases and J lost 4 bases. The CDR3 spans 14 residues. CDR3 protein: CSAPGTGESYGYTF. The CDR3 nucleotides are TGCAGCGCCCCCGGGACAGGAGAAAGCTATGGCTACACCTTC.

This chain uses TRBV19 with TRBJ1-5, with D possibly TRBD1 on 6 matching bases. Deletions cut 6 bases from V and 2 bases from J, with 14 bases between. Germline V gene lookup returns CDR1 LNHDA and CDR2 SQIVND (reference sequence). This CDR3 contains 15 residues. The CDR3 spells CASRLQGRGNQPQHF. CDR3 DNA: TGTGCCAGTAGATTACAGGGCCGGGGCAATCAGCCCCAGCATTTT.

This sequence joins TRBV7-6 and TRBJ2-7, with 9 bases matching TRBD1. The CDR3 runs 16 residues. J lost 4 bases, V lost 5 bases, and 12 bases had no gene match. Per the germline V gene, CDR1 is SGHVS and CDR2 is FNYEAQ. CDR3 bases: TGTGCCAGCAGCACCGGACAGGGGACCCTTACTTACGAGCAGTACTTC. Protein sequence: CASSTGQGTLTYEQYF. The full variable domain, completed using reference TRBV7-6 and TRBJ2-7, is GAGVSQSPRYKVTKRGQDVALRCDPISGHVSLYWYRQALGQGPEFLTYFNYEAQQDKSGLPNDRFSAERPEGSISTLTIQRTEQRDSAMYRCASSTGQGTLTYEQYFGPGTRLTVT.

The gene calls are TRBV15 and TRBJ2-5; weak D call: TRBD1 (6 bases). The V end was cut by 2 bases, the J end by 2 bases, with 9 bases between. The length of the CDR3 is 14 residues. The germline V gene has CDR1 LNHNV and CDR2 YYDKDF (reference sequence). The CDR3 spells CATSRNRAQETQYF. The CDR3 nucleotides are TGTGCCACCAGCAGAAACAGGGCACAAGAGACCCAGTACTTC.

This chain links TRBV6-1 with TRBJ1-1; TRBD1 agrees at 10 bases. The germline CDR1 and CDR2 sequences are MNHNS and SASEGT. With V trimmed by 6 bases and J by 3 bases, 4 bases remained unmatched. The CDR3 length is 14 residues. The CDR3: CASSLTGGYTEAFF. CDR3 nucleotide sequence: TGTGCCAGCAGCTTGACAGGGGGCTACACTGAAGCTTTCTTT.

This clone has just a few counts. The gene calls are TRBV11-3 and TRBJ2-7, with 8 positions matching TRBD1. The trim removed 3 bases at V and 1 base at J, leaving 5 bases unmatched. This CDR3 comprises 15 residues. In germline, CDR1 is SGHNT, CDR2 YENEEA. The CDR3 DNA reads as TGTGCCAGCAGCTTGGACGGGACAGGTTCCTACGAGCAGTACTTC. Protein product: CASSLDGTGSYEQYF.

This clone turned up a few times. V is TRBV7-9 and J is TRBJ1-2; D might be TRBD1 (6 bases). CDR1 and CDR2 from the germline V gene are SEHNR and FQNEAQ (reference sequence). Trimming removed 1 base from V and 3 bases from J, with 15 bases in between. This CDR3 comprises 16 residues. The CDR3 nucleotides read TGTGCCAGCAGCTTAGGATATGAGGGGGGATACTATGGCTACACCTTC. This codes for CASSLGYEGGYYGYTF.

This clone was counted a single time. The chain is built from TRBV29-1 and TRBJ2-7, with 9 bases matching TRBD1. The germline V gene encodes CDR1 SQVTM and CDR2 ANQGSEA. The CDR3 sequence is 14 residues long. Trimming removed 4 bases from V and 2 bases from J; junction bases left unmatched: 6. The CDR3 nucleotides are TGCAGCGTTGCTGGGGGACAGGGTACCTACGAGCAGTACTTC. Protein sequence: CSVAGGQGTYEQYF.

The rearrangement links TRBV4-1 to TRBJ1-2; D remains unclear. V was pared by 0 bases and J by 7 bases, with 18 bases between. This CDR3 is 16 amino acids long. Germline assignment: CDR1 MGHRA and CDR2 YSYEKL. Written as DNA, the CDR3 is TGCGCCAGCAGCCAAGATCTCCGGGCGGACCTTCGTGGCTACACCTTC. Translating gives CASSQDLRADLRGYTF.

The chain recombines TRBV5-1 with TRBJ2-3, with D possibly TRBD1 on 7 matching bases. The CDR3 is 13 residues long. Germline V CDR1 and CDR2: SGHRS, YFSETQ. Trimming shortened V by 4 bases and J by 8 bases, and 14 bases separated the two germline ends. In DNA, the CDR3 is TGCGCCAGCAGCGTAAACAGGGGAGGTACGCAGTATTTT. Its translation is CASSVNRGGTQYF.

V is TRBV5-1 and J is TRBJ1-5; D remains unclear. The V and J ends lost 3 bases and 6 bases respectively, with 10 bases between them. CDR3 length equals 13 residues. From germline, CDR1 is SGHRS and CDR2 YFSETQ. The CDR3 DNA is TGCGCCAGCAGCTGGGAACCAGGTCAGCCCCAGCATTTT. Encoded protein: CASSWEPGQPQHF.

The chain is built from TRBV9 and TRBJ2-1; D tentatively fits TRBD1 or TRBD2 (6 bases each). This CDR3 comprises 15 residues. V shed 5 bases and J shed 6 bases, with 18 bases lying between them. CDR1 SGDLS and CDR2 YYNGEE come from the germline V gene. The CDR3 nucleotides are TGTGCCAGCAGTAGTAGGAGGGCACAGGGCAATGAGCAGTTCTTC. It specifies CASSSRRAQGNEQFF.

J is TRBJ2-7 and V is TRBV11-2; 11 positions match TRBD2. The V segment lost 6 bases and the J segment 5 bases; nucleotides outside the gene matches: 9. Germline loops: CDR1 SGHAT, CDR2 FQNNGV. This CDR3 comprises 15 residues. This CDR3 reads CASRGGAGLADEQYF. DNA of the CDR3: TGTGCCAGCAGGGGAGGTGCGGGACTAGCGGACGAGCAGTACTTC. Using reference TRBV11-2 and TRBJ2-7 for the parts outside the CDR3, the full variable domain is EAGVAQSPRYKIIEKRQSVAFWCNPISGHATLYWYQQILGQGPKLLIQFQNNGVVDDSQLPKDRFSAERLKGVDSTLKIQPAKLEDSAVYLCASRGGAGLADEQYFGPGTRLTVT.

The V gene is TRBV11-2, the J gene TRBJ2-2; 9 bases are shared with TRBD2. J was trimmed by 2 bases and V by 5 bases; bases with no gene match: 6. In germline, CDR1 is SGHAT, CDR2 FQNNGV. CDR3 length equals 16 residues. The CDR3 bases are TGTGCCAGCAGCCTCTATAGCGGGAGAAACACCGGGGAGCTGTTTTTT. Translated, it gives CASSLYSGRNTGELFF. Full variable domain (missing parts from reference TRBV11-2 and TRBJ2-2): EAGVAQSPRYKIIEKRQSVAFWCNPISGHATLYWYQQILGQGPKLLIQFQNNGVVDDSQLPKDRFSAERLKGVDSTLKIQPAKLEDSAVYLCASSLYSGRNTGELFFGEGSRLTVL.

This clone has only a few counts. The genes are TRBV28 and TRBJ2-7; D call uncertain. This CDR3 contains 13 residues. Trimming stripped 8 bases from V and 2 bases from J, with 13 bases between. From germline, CDR1 is MDHEN and CDR2 SYDVKM. The CDR3 coding sequence is TGTGCCAGCGGCCTACTTGCCCCCTACGAGCAGTACTTC. Protein: CASGLLAPYEQYF.

This clone appeared a few times. V usage is TRBV6-5 and J usage is TRBJ2-1; TRBD2 is a possible D gene (6 bases). CDR1 is MNHEY, CDR2 SVGAGI, per germline. This CDR3 has 12 amino acids. The V and J ends lost 6 bases and 9 bases respectively, with 12 bases between them. The CDR3 DNA reads TGTGCCAGCAGACACGGGGGAGGTGAGCAGTTCTTC. It yields the protein CASRHGGGEQFF.

The chain combines TRBV28 with TRBJ1-5; the D gene is possibly TRBD1 (6 bases). Per the germline V gene, CDR1 is MDHEN and CDR2 is SYDVKM. Trimming removed 3 bases at V and 0 bases at J, with 33 bases between. The length of the CDR3 is 23 residues. This CDR3 reads CASSFYPSQPRDILPTSNQPQHF. CDR3 nucleotide sequence: TGTGCCAGCAGTTTTTATCCCTCCCAACCCCGGGACATTCTACCGACTAGCAATCAGCCCCAGCATTTT.

V is TRBV5-5 and J is TRBJ1-2; D unclear. The germline V and J ends were trimmed by 4 bases and 2 bases, with 9 bases remaining between them. Germline assignment: CDR1 SGHKS and CDR2 YYEKEE (reference sequence). The CDR3 sequence is 13 residues long. In DNA, the CDR3 is TGTGCCAGCAGCGGCGGAAGGAACTATGGCTACACCTTC. This translates into CASSGGRNYGYTF.

This rearrangement joins TRBV5-1 to TRBJ2-2; no firm D call. Germline values: CDR1 SGHRS, CDR2 YFSETQ. The CDR3 is made up of 13 amino acids. The V gene lost 4 bases and the J gene lost 7 bases, with 11 bases spanning the gap. The CDR3 here is CASSLTVDGELFF. As DNA, the CDR3 is TGCGCCAGCAGCCTAACAGTGGACGGGGAGCTGTTTTTT.

This sequence joins TRBV10-3 and TRBJ2-2; D not resolved. In germline, CDR1 is ENHRY, CDR2 SYGVKD. V dropped 11 bases and J dropped 4 bases, with 17 bases sitting between them. CDR3 length: 14 residues. CDR3 sequence: CASYALSTTGELFF. The CDR3 nucleotides read TGTGCCTCCTACGCGTTGTCTACCACCGGGGAGCTGTTTTTT.

This clone was counted a single time. The chain combines TRBV14 with TRBJ2-3; no clear D gene. CDR1 SGHDN and CDR2 FVKESK come from the germline V gene. Deletions cut 0 bases from V and 6 bases from J, with 10 bases between. The CDR3 runs to 14 residues. CDR3 nucleotides: TGTGCCAGCAGCCAAGATCCTTCTAGTGATACGCAGTATTTT. Its protein product is CASSQDPSSDTQYF.

V and J are TRBV6-5 and TRBJ2-7; 9 bases fit TRBD2. This CDR3 contains 14 residues. CDR1 and CDR2 from the germline V gene are MNHEY and SVGAGI. Losses at the gene ends were 10 bases for V and 2 bases for J; bases not matched to a gene: 9. The CDR3: CATNGASGTYEQYF. CDR3 nucleotide sequence: TGTGCCACCAACGGGGCTAGCGGGACCTACGAGCAGTACTTC.